This T cell receptor (beta chain) emerged from a study of blood T cell repertoires in COVID-19. Produced via immunoSEQ multiplex PCR; TCRdb's table is partial and in-frame only. The data show 300,000 to 400,000 clones, more than 90% seen once. This CDR3 region has 14 residues. V lost 5 bases to trimming and J lost 3 bases; unmatched junction nucleotides: 6. Germline assignment: CDR1 MDHEN and CDR2 SYDVKM. Cohort placement rested on clinical history that participants reported themselves. Donors of Cohort 3 who recovered were those that had two negative PCRs, clearance, or symptom resolution. The sequenced sample was PBMCs or T cells enriched from blood (not recorded which). The TCR comes from a man aged 55 to 70 who had recovered from COVID-19. The J gene is TRBJ1-1, the V gene TRBV28; 7 nucleotides line up with TRBD1. The chain's CDR3 is CASSPADRDTEAFF. The DNA of the CDR3 is TGTGCCAGCAGTCCCGCCGACAGGGACACTGAAGCTTTCTTT.